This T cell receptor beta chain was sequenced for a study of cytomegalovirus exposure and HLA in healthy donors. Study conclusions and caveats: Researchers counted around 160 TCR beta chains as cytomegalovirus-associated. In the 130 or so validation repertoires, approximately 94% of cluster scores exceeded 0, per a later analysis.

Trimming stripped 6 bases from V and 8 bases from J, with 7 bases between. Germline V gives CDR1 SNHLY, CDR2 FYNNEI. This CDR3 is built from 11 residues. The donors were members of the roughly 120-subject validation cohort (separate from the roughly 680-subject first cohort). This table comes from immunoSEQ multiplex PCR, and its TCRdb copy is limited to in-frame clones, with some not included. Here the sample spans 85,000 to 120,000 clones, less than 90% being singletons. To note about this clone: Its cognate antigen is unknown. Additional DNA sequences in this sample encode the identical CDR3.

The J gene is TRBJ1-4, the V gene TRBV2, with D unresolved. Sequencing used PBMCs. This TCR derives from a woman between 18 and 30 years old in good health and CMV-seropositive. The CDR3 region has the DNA TGTGCCAGCAGATCGGGGGAAAAACTGTTTTTT. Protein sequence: CASRSGEKLFF.